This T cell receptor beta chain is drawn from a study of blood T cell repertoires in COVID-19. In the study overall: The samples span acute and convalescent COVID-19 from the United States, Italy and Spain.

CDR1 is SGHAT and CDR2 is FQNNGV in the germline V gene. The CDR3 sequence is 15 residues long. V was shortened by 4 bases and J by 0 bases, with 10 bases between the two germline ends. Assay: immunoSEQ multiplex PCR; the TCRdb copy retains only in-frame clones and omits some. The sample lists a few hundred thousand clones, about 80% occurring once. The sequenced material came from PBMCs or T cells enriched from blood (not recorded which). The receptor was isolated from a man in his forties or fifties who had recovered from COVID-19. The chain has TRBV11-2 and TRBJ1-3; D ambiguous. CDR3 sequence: CASSYDWSSGNTIYF. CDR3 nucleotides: TGTGCCAGCAGCTATGACTGGAGCTCTGGAAACACCATATATTTT.